The 9 T cell receptor beta chains reported below all come from one sample, sequenced in a study of response to subunit inactivated influenza vaccine. Via MiXCR, TCRdb re-called the RT-PCR reads, giving one row per CDR3 protein. Here the sample spans roughly 540,000 distinct CDR3 sequences, under 25% being singletons. The sample was also linked to a second study, of T cells expressing NK-cell markers. That study adds: cDNA encoding TCR beta was synthesized via 5'RACE template switching incorporating UMIs.

Here the sequenced sample was CD4+ T cells sorted from PBMCs, taken 12 days after vaccination. The receptors come from a man aged 45-60 years who received an inactivated influenza vaccine.

The rearrangement uses TRBV4-1 and TRBJ2-1; 10 positions match TRBD2. CDR1 MGHRA and CDR2 YSYEKL come from the germline V gene. CDR3 length: 17 amino acids. V was clipped by 0 bases and J by 3 bases; unmatched bases: 5. Here the CDR3 DNA reads TGCGCCAGCAGCCAAGATGTTAGCGGGGGGTTCTACAATGAGCAGTTCTTC. Its protein is CASSQDVSGGFYNEQFF.

The J gene is TRBJ2-7, the V gene TRBV12-3 or TRBV12-4; D possibly corresponds to TRBD1 (5 bases). CDR3 length equals 14 residues. With 1 base removed from V and 4 bases from J, the gap between germline ends came to 11 bases. CDR3 in amino acids: CASSLGRERYEQYF. The CDR3 bases are TGTGCCAGCAGTTTAGGCAGGGAACGATACGAGCAGTACTTC.

The chain joins TRBV11-2 to TRBJ2-1; D not certain. Germline CDR1 reads SGHAT; CDR2 reads FQNNGV. This CDR3 has 16 amino acids. V shed 1 base and J shed 2 bases, with 12 bases lying between them. CDR3 sequence: CASSLVPSGPYNEQFF. CDR3 nucleotides: TGTGCCAGCAGCTTAGTTCCCTCCGGGCCCTACAATGAGCAGTTCTTC. The full variable domain, completed using reference TRBV11-2 and TRBJ2-1, is EAGVAQSPRYKIIEKRQSVAFWCNPISGHATLYWYQQILGQGPKLLIQFQNNGVVDDSQLPKDRFSAERLKGVDSTLKIQPAKLEDSAVYLCASSLVPSGPYNEQFFGPGTRLTVL.

The chain combines TRBV20-1 with TRBJ2-1; TRBD2 aligns across 7 bases. The junction had 3 bases not matched to a gene; V was cut back by 1 base and J by 6 bases. Germline V gene data show CDR1 as DFQATT and CDR2 as SNEGSKA (reference sequence). There are 13 residues in the CDR3. This CDR3 is CSARVSGGNEQFF. The CDR3 region has the DNA TGCAGTGCTAGAGTCTCGGGGGGCAATGAGCAGTTCTTC.

The chain recombines TRBV18 with TRBJ2-7; 7 nucleotides align to TRBD1. The CDR3 is 16 amino acids. Germline V gives CDR1 KGHSH, CDR2 LQKENI. The V and J ends lost 1 base and 6 bases, in that order; junction bases with no gene match: 12. The CDR3 sequence: CASSPRQGSARSEQYF. The DNA for the CDR3 is TGTGCCAGCTCACCACGACAGGGCAGTGCCCGGAGCGAGCAGTACTTC.

The chain is built from TRBV7-9 and TRBJ2-5; 10 positions agree with TRBD1. The CDR3 has 14 residues. Per the germline V gene, CDR1 is SEHNR and CDR2 is FQNEAQ (reference sequence). The trim removed 5 bases at V and 5 bases at J, leaving 5 bases unmatched. The CDR3 loop is CASSKGQGIETQYF. The CDR3 coding sequence is TGTGCCAGCAGCAAGGGACAGGGGATCGAGACCCAGTACTTC.

The chain couples TRBV20-1 to TRBJ2-3, with 8 bases matching TRBD2. The CDR3 runs 14 residues. Germline CDR1 reads DFQATT; CDR2 reads SNEGSKA (reference sequence). V lost 1 base and J lost 6; bases outside the gene matches: 6. The DNA of the CDR3 is TGCAGTGCTAGAGGGCGGGGGGCCCCCGATACGCAGTATTTT. It codes for CSARGRGAPDTQYF.

About this clonotype: An end of the junction does not agree with germline; a read error may underlie this. The genes are TRBV4-2 and TRBJ1-4; D uncertain. This CDR3 is 16 amino acids long. Germline CDR1 reads LGHNA; CDR2 reads YNFKEQ. The CDR3 DNA sequence: TGTGCCAGCAGGGGCTGGGGAGGTCAACCTAATGTAAAACTGTTTTTT. It translates to CASRGWGGQPNVKLFF.

This clonotype has more than one count but fewer than ten. The chain uses TRBV6-4 and TRBJ2-2, with D uncertain. Trimming removed 6 bases from V and 6 bases from J, with 14 bases in between. Germline V gene data show CDR1 as MRHNA and CDR2 as SNTAGT. The CDR3 length is 14 residues. CDR3 DNA sequence: TGTGCCAGCAGATTCGGCTCAAATGCCGGGGAGCTGTTTTTT. This translates into CASRFGSNAGELFF.